This entry lists 30 T cell receptor beta chains sequenced from one sample in a study of cytomegalovirus exposure and HLA in healthy donors. Clones were sequenced by immunoSEQ multiplex PCR, and TCRdb holds only the in-frame ones, with some missing. This table has approximately 200,000 clones, roughly 84% appearing once. Material: PBMCs. These receptor sequences come from a woman in her 30s in good health and CMV-seropositive.

V usage is TRBV6-1 and J usage is TRBJ2-7, with TRBD2 matching 15 bases. V trimming: 3 bases; J trimming: 6 bases; junction bases outside the gene matches: 3. Germline-derived CDR1 and CDR2 are MNHNS and SASEGT. There are 15 residues in the CDR3. CDR3: CASSDAGLAGGEQYF. CDR3 DNA: TGTGCCAGCAGTGACGCGGGACTAGCGGGAGGCGAGCAGTACTTC.

The chain joins TRBV28 to TRBJ2-1, with 9 bases identical to TRBD1. The CDR3 runs 15 residues. Germline-derived CDR1 and CDR2 are MDHEN and SYDVKM. Trimming took 6 bases from V and 0 from J; bases not matched to a gene: 3. CDR3 DNA: TGTGCCAGCAGAATGACAGGGGGCTCCTACAATGAGCAGTTCTTC. Residues: CASRMTGGSYNEQFF.

This chain uses TRBV27 with TRBJ2-3; no definite D call. CDR3 length: 13 amino acids. Germline loops: CDR1 MNHEY, CDR2 SMNVEV (reference sequence). V lost 3 bases to trimming and J lost 2 bases, with 6 bases between them. The CDR3: CASSLGSTDTQYF. CDR3 in DNA: TGTGCCAGCAGTTTGGGCTCCACAGATACGCAGTATTTT.

This clone was recorded once. The rearrangement joins TRBV30 to TRBJ2-1; D not resolved. Germline-derived CDR1 and CDR2 are GTSNPN and SVGIG (reference sequence). The CDR3 runs 15 residues. V was trimmed by 0 bases and J by 2 bases, leaving 11 bases between them. The chain's CDR3 is CAWSVPSRAYNEQFF. CDR3 bases: TGTGCCTGGAGTGTACCTAGTCGGGCCTACAATGAGCAGTTCTTC.

The J gene is TRBJ2-3, the V gene TRBV5-4, with 16 bases identical to TRBD2. The trim removed 9 bases at V and 6 bases at J, leaving 1 base unmatched. CDR1 and CDR2 from the germline V gene are SGHNT and YYREEE (reference sequence). CDR3 size: 13 residues. The CDR3, as DNA: TGTGCCACGGGACTAGCGGGGGGGGATACGCAGTATTTT. Encoded protein: CATGLAGGDTQYF. Full variable domain (missing parts from reference TRBV5-4 and TRBJ2-3): ETGVTQSPTHLIKTRGQQVTLRCSSQSGHNTVSWYQQALGQGPQFIFQYYREEENGRGNFPPRFSGLQFPNYSSELNVNALELDDSALYLCATGLAGGDTQYFGPGTRLTVL.

The chain's CDR3 is CASSLDRVNGYTF. CDR3 nucleotide sequence: TGTGCCAGCAGCTTAGACAGGGTGAATGGCTACACCTTC. The chain joins TRBV7-9 to TRBJ1-2; tentatively, D is TRBD1 (6 bases). CDR3 length equals 13 residues. CDR1 SEHNR and CDR2 FQNEAQ come from the germline V gene (reference sequence). V was trimmed by 1 base and J by 6 bases, leaving 9 bases between them.

The rearrangement uses TRBV6-1 and TRBJ1-5, with D perhaps TRBD1 (6 bases). This CDR3 is 15 amino acids long. Germline assignment: CDR1 MNHNS and CDR2 SASEGT. The V and J ends lost 6 bases and 0 bases respectively, with 12 bases between them. CDR3 bases: TGTGCCAGCAGCGTTGGACAGTATAGCAATCAGCCCCAGCATTTT. Protein sequence: CASSVGQYSNQPQHF.

This clone was found a few times. The chain recombines TRBV9 with TRBJ2-1; no clear D. V dropped 0 bases and J dropped 10 bases, with 14 bases sitting between them. Germline V lookup: CDR1 SGDLS, CDR2 YYNGEE. The CDR3 spans 14 residues. As DNA, the CDR3 is TGTGCCAGCAGCGTAGCTCTGTCGGGTTCGGAGCAGTTCTTC. This translates into CASSVALSGSEQFF.

The J gene is TRBJ1-2, the V gene TRBV11-2, with D unclear. The germline CDR1 and CDR2 sequences are SGHAT and FQNNGV. There are 13 residues in the CDR3. Trimming left V 1 base short and J 4 bases short, with 7 bases between. The CDR3 region is CASSLGSSYGYTF. DNA of the CDR3: TGTGCCAGCAGCTTAGGCTCCAGCTATGGCTACACCTTC.

The table lists this clone with a count of one. The V and J genes are TRBV28 and TRBJ2-1; TRBD1 matches 7 bases. J gave up 5 bases and V 6 bases, and 7 bases lay outside the gene matches. Germline loops: CDR1 MDHEN, CDR2 SYDVKM. CDR3 length: 14 amino acids. The CDR3 DNA sequence: TGTGCCAGCAGCGCCATGGACAGGAACAATGAGCAGTTCTTC. Its protein product is CASSAMDRNNEQFF.

V is TRBV27 and J is TRBJ2-3; TRBD1 matches at 7 bases. The junction had 6 bases not matched to a gene; V was cut back by 0 bases and J by 9 bases. Per germline, CDR1 MNHEY and CDR2 SMNVEV (reference sequence). The CDR3 length is 14 residues. CDR3: CASSLSLGTATQYF. CDR3 nucleotides: TGTGCCAGCAGTTTATCCCTCGGGACAGCGACGCAGTATTTT.

The chain combines TRBV28 with TRBJ1-1; no definite D call. CDR1 and CDR2 from the germline V gene are MDHEN and SYDVKM. There are 11 residues in the CDR3. V gave up 10 bases and J gave up 0 bases, with 6 bases separating them. The CDR3 DNA reads TGTGCCACACAGATGAACACTGAAGCTTTCTTT. It yields the protein CATQMNTEAFF.

This clone has a handful of counts. The gene calls are TRBV25-1 and TRBJ1-2; D is perhaps TRBD1 (5 bases). V lost 6 bases to trimming and J lost 8 bases, with 13 bases between them. The CDR3 consists of 12 residues. CDR1 MGHDK and CDR2 SYGVNS come from the germline V gene. The CDR3 reads CASSIAGYGYTF. CDR3 coding DNA: TGTGCCAGCAGCATTGCAGGGTACGGCTACACCTTC.

V and J are TRBV4-1 and TRBJ2-7; tentatively, D is TRBD1 (6 bases). Germline CDR1 reads MGHRA; CDR2 reads YSYEKL. V dropped 1 base and J dropped 0 bases, with 10 bases sitting between them. The CDR3 consists of 15 residues. The CDR3 DNA sequence: TGCGCCAGCAGCCAAGCAGACAGGAGCTCCTACGAGCAGTACTTC. It is translated as CASSQADRSSYEQYF.

CDR3 amino acids: CASSLGLASEQFF. CDR3 sequence (DNA): TGTGCCAGCAGCTTGGGACTAGCCAGTGAGCAGTTCTTC. The V call is TRBV11-3, the J call TRBJ2-1; 9 positions match TRBD2. This CDR3 region has 13 residues. CDR1 SGHNT and CDR2 YENEEA come from the germline V gene. J was trimmed by 9 bases and V by 3 bases; bases with no gene match: 3. The complete variable domain, with remaining parts taken from reference TRBV11-3 and TRBJ2-1, reads EAGVVQSPRYKIIEKKQPVAFWCNPISGHNTLYWYLQNLGQGPELLIRYENEEAVDDSQLPKDRFSAERLKGVDSTLKIQPAELGDSAVYLCASSLGLASEQFFGPGTRLTVL.

This sequence joins TRBV19 and TRBJ2-5, with D possibly TRBD1 on 8 matching bases. Per the germline V gene, CDR1 is LNHDA and CDR2 is SQIVND (reference sequence). V was shortened by 8 bases and J by 1 base, with 17 bases between the two germline ends. This CDR3 is built from 15 residues. The CDR3 coding sequence is TGTGCCAGTTCTGACAGGGGAGGGTTCCAAGAGACCCAGTACTTC. It specifies CASSDRGGFQETQYF.

The chain combines TRBV5-1 with TRBJ1-1; no firm D call. V was clipped by 1 base and J by 3 bases, with 7 bases between them. Germline V gives CDR1 SGHRS, CDR2 YFSETQ. The CDR3 has 13 amino acids. The CDR3 sequence: CASSLSSDTEAFF. The CDR3 region has the DNA TGCGCCAGCAGCTTGAGTAGCGACACTGAAGCTTTCTTT.

This chain uses TRBV5-8 with TRBJ2-5; 10 nucleotides agree with TRBD1. Germline-derived CDR1 and CDR2 are SGHTS and YDEGEE. Trimming cost V 4 bases and J 9 bases; bases outside gene matches: 12. This CDR3 comprises 15 residues. CDR3 nucleotide sequence: TGTGCCAGCAGCGTAATCCGACAGGGGGCGCGCCCCCAGTACTTC. It is translated as CASSVIRQGARPQYF.

The chain recombines TRBV27 with TRBJ1-1; perhaps TRBD1 as D (5 bases). V lost 8 bases and J 3 bases, leaving 7 bases between the germline ends. Germline assignment: CDR1 MNHEY and CDR2 SMNVEV (reference sequence). The CDR3 runs to 11 residues. CDR3 loop: CASGGDTEAFF. The CDR3 nucleotides read TGTGCCAGCGGAGGGGACACTGAAGCTTTCTTT.

The chain links TRBV19 to TRBJ2-1; no clear D. Germline loops: CDR1 LNHDA, CDR2 SQIVND (reference sequence). The CDR3 spans 14 residues. V lost 1 base and J lost 3, with 7 bases in between. The CDR3 DNA sequence: TGTGCCAGTAGTATAGGGAGCAACTACAATGAGCAGTTCTTC. Residues: CASSIGSNYNEQFF.

This clone has only one observation. The chain is built from TRBV11-3 and TRBJ2-2; TRBD1 aligns across 7 bases. Losses at the gene ends were 1 base for V and 5 bases for J; bases not matched to a gene: 10. The CDR3 loop spans 17 amino acids. The germline V gene has CDR1 SGHNT and CDR2 YENEEA. CDR3 nucleotide sequence: TGTGCCAGCAGCTTAGGGACACAGGGGTGGGGAACCGGGGAGCTGTTTTTT. As protein: CASSLGTQGWGTGELFF.

This chain joins TRBV7-8 and TRBJ1-1, with 7 bases fitting TRBD1. Trimming cost V 3 bases and J 1 base; bases outside gene matches: 2. The CDR3 covers 14 residues. Germline V lookup: CDR1 SGHVS, CDR2 FQNEAQ. CDR3 in amino acids: CASSFGTENTEAFF. DNA of the CDR3: TGTGCCAGCAGCTTTGGGACAGAGAACACTGAAGCTTTCTTT. The full variable domain, completed using reference TRBV7-8 and TRBJ1-1, is GAGVSQSPRYKVAKRGQDVALRCDPISGHVSLFWYQQALGQGPEFLTYFQNEAQLDKSGLPSDRFFAERPEGSVSTLKIQRTQQEDSAVYLCASSFGTENTEAFFGQGTRLTVV.

Concerning this clone: This sample also contains other DNA sequences that code for the same CDR3. The chain recombines TRBV18 with TRBJ1-1; D unresolved. V dropped 2 bases and J dropped 3 bases, with 7 bases sitting between them. CDR1 and CDR2 from the germline V gene are KGHSH and LQKENI. The CDR3 has 13 residues. CDR3 sequence: CASSPGLDTEAFF. In nucleotides, the CDR3 is TGTGCCAGCTCACCAGGGCTGGACACTGAAGCTTTCTTT.

The chain employs TRBV4-1 and TRBJ1-2; maybe TRBD1 (5 bases). V was trimmed by 0 bases and J by 5 bases, leaving 22 bases between them. The CDR3 is 18 amino acids. Germline V gives CDR1 MGHRA, CDR2 YSYEKL. The chain's CDR3 is CASSQDRAGLALHYGYTF. The CDR3 DNA follows: TGCGCCAGCAGCCAAGATCGCGCAGGGTTGGCCCTCCATTATGGCTACACCTTC.

The chain combines TRBV10-3 with TRBJ1-1; 12 nucleotides match TRBD1. The CDR3 has 19 amino acids. V lost 2 bases and J lost 3; bases outside the gene matches: 13. CDR1 and CDR2 from the germline V gene are ENHRY and SYGVKD. CDR3 region: CAISEPPGQGAFGYTEAFF. The CDR3 DNA reads as TGTGCCATCAGTGAGCCTCCGGGACAGGGGGCGTTTGGGTACACTGAAGCTTTCTTT.

V usage is TRBV9 and J usage is TRBJ1-4, with 7 bases matching TRBD1. This CDR3 is 15 amino acids long. V was pared by 0 bases and J by 7 bases, with 6 bases of the junction left unmatched. Per the germline V gene, CDR1 is SGDLS and CDR2 is YYNGEE. CDR3 nucleotides: TGTGCCAGCAGCGTAGAAGGGGGCTTCGTTGAAAAACTGTTTTTT. This sequence encodes CASSVEGGFVEKLFF.

V usage is TRBV15 and J usage is TRBJ2-7, with 7 nucleotides matching TRBD1. J lost 2 bases, V lost 0 bases, and 4 bases had no gene match. The CDR3 length is 15 residues. The germline gives CDR1 LNHNV, CDR2 YYDKDF (reference sequence). DNA of the CDR3: TGTGCCACCAGCAGAGACCCCGGGACAGCCTACGAGCAGTACTTC. This gives the protein CATSRDPGTAYEQYF.

This chain uses TRBV6-5 with TRBJ1-2, with TRBD1 identical over 9 bases. The CDR3 extends over 13 amino acids. CDR1 is MNHEY, CDR2 SVGAGI, per germline. J lost 7 bases, V lost 6 bases, and 6 bases had no gene match. The DNA of the CDR3 is TGTGCCAGCAGCAAACAGGGGGCGCGTGGCTACACCTTC. This codes for CASSKQGARGYTF.

DNA for the CDR3: TGTGCCAGCAGTCTAAACGGACAGGGGGTAGTCCAGCCCCAGCATTTT. Its translation: CASSLNGQGVVQPQHF. This sequence joins TRBV28 and TRBJ1-5; 10 bases are a match to TRBD1. Germline V gives CDR1 MDHEN, CDR2 SYDVKM. This CDR3 region has 16 residues. Trimming at V came to 5 bases and at J to 7 bases, leaving 11 bases not matched to a gene.

This rearrangement joins TRBV5-1 to TRBJ1-5; D ambiguous. The V end lost 0 bases, the J end lost 5 bases, and 12 bases lay between the germline ends. The CDR3 extends over 15 amino acids. Germline V gene sequence: CDR1 SGHRS, CDR2 YFSETQ. The CDR3, as DNA: TGCGCCAGCAGCTTGGAAGCAGGATCCCATCAGCCCCAGCATTTT. Translating gives CASSLEAGSHQPQHF.